The sample holds a few counts of the clone carrying this T cell receptor beta chain. The source of the sample is a study of blood T cell dynamics during melanoma immunotherapy. Time point given: pre-treatment baseline. Blood was drawn before treatment and at week 3 after checkpoint blockade. Patients had no prior systemic cancer treatment, immunosuppressants or other active cancers. Only in-frame clones appear in the TCRdb table, and some are missing; sequencing was by immunoSEQ multiplex PCR. This table holds about 22,000 clones, approximately 89% found once. The sequenced sample was blood, obtained from a patient treated with checkpoint blockade. The clonotype was recovered from a human donor with melanoma.

The CDR3 spells CASSLSARGSPLHF. CDR3 nucleotide sequence: TGTGCCAGCAGTTTATCGGCCAGGGGTTCACCCCTCCACTTT. J is TRBJ1-6 and V is TRBV27; D may be TRBD1 (6 bases). V dropped 0 bases and J dropped 9 bases, with 9 bases sitting between them. Germline assignment: CDR1 MNHEY and CDR2 SMNVEV (reference sequence). The CDR3 runs to 14 residues.